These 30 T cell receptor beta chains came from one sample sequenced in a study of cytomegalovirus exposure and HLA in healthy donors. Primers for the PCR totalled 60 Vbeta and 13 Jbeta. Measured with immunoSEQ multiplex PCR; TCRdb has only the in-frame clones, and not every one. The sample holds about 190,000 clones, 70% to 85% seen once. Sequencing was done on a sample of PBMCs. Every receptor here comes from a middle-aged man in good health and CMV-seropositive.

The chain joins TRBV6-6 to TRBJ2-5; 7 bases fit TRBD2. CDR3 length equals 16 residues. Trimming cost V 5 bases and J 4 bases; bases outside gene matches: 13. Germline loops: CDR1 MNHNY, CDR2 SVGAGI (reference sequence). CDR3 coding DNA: TGTGCCAGCAGTAACTTGGTCGCGGGAGTTGTAGAGACCCAGTACTTC. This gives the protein CASSNLVAGVVETQYF.

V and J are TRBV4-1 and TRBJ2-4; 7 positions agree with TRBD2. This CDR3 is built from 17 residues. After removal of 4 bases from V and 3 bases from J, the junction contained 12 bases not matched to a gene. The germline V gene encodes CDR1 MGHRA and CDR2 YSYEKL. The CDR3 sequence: CASSPGWAGEVKNIQYF. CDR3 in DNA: TGCGCCAGCAGCCCCGGCTGGGCGGGGGAGGTCAAAAACATTCAGTACTTC.

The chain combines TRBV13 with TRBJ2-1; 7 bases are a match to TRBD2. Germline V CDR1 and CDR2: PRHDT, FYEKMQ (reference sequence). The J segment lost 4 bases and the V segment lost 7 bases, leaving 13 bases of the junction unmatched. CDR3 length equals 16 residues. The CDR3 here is CASTRQGRTSYNEQFF. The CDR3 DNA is TGTGCCAGCACCCGACAAGGGCGGACTAGTTACAATGAGCAGTTCTTC.

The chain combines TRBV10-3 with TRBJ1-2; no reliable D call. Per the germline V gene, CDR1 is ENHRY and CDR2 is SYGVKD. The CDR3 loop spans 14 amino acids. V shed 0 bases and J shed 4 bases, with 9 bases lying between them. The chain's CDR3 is CAISESEGIYGYTF. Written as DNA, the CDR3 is TGTGCCATCAGTGAGTCAGAGGGTATCTATGGCTACACCTTC.

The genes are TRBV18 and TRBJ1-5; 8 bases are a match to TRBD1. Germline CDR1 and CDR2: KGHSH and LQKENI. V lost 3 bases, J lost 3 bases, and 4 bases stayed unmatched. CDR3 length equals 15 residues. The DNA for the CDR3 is TGTGCCAGCTCACCTCCGGGACAGGTCAATCAGCCCCAGCATTTT. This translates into CASSPPGQVNQPQHF.

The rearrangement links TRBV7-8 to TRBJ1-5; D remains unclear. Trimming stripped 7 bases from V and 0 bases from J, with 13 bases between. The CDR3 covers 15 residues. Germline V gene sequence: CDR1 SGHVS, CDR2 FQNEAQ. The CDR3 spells CASTPSQYSNQPQHF. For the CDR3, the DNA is TGTGCCAGCACCCCCTCCCAGTATAGCAATCAGCCCCAGCATTTT.

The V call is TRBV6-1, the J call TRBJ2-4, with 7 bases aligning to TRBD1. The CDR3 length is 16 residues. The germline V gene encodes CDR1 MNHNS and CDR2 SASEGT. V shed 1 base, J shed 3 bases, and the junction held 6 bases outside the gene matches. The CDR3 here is CASSEVAQGRKNIQYF. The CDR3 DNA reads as TGTGCCAGCAGTGAAGTCGCACAGGGGCGCAAAAACATTCAGTACTTC.

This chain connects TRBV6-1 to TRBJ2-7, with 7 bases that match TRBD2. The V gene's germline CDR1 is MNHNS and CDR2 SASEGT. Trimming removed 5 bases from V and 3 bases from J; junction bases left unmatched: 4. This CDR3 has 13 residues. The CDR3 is CASSSSGDYEQYF. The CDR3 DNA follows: TGTGCCAGCAGTTCCAGCGGGGACTACGAGCAGTACTTC.

The CDR3 region has the DNA TGTGCCAGCAGTGTTGCCGGACTAAGCTCCTACGAGCAGTACTTC. Its protein is CASSVAGLSSYEQYF. V gene TRBV6-1 combines with J gene TRBJ2-7; tentatively, D is TRBD2 (6 bases). Germline assignment: CDR1 MNHNS and CDR2 SASEGT. The V end lost 4 bases, the J end lost 0 bases, and 13 bases lay between the germline ends. The CDR3 extends over 15 amino acids.

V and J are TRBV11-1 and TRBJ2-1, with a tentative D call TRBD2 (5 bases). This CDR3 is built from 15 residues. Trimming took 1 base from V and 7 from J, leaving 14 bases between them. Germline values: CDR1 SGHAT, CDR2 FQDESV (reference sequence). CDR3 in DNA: TGTGCCAGCAGCTTAGATGACGGGAATGGGAATGAGCAGTTCTTC. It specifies CASSLDDGNGNEQFF.

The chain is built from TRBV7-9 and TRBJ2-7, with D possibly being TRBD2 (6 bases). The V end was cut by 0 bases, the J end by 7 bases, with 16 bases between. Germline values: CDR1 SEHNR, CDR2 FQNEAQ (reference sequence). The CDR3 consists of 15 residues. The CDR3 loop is CASSLASGQAGEQYF. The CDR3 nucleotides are TGTGCCAGCAGCTTAGCTAGCGGCCAAGCTGGGGAGCAGTACTTC. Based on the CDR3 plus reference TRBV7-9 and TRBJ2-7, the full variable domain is DTGVSQNPRHKITKRGQNVTFRCDPISEHNRLYWYRQTLGQGPEFLTYFQNEAQLEKSRLLSDRFSAERPKGSFSTLEIQRTEQGDSAMYLCASSLASGQAGEQYFGPGTRLTVT.

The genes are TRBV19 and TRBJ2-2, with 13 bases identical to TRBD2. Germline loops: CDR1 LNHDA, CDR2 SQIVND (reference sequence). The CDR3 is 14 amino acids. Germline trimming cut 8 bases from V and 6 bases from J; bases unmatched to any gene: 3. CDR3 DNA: TGTGCCAGTGGACTAGCGGGAGTTCCCGGGGAGCTGTTTTTT. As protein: CASGLAGVPGELFF.

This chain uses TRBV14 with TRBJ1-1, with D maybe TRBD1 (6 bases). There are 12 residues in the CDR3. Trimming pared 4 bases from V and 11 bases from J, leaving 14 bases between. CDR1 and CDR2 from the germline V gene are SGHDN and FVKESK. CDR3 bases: TGTGCCAGCAGCCCTGGGACATTCCCGGCTTTCTTT. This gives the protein CASSPGTFPAFF.

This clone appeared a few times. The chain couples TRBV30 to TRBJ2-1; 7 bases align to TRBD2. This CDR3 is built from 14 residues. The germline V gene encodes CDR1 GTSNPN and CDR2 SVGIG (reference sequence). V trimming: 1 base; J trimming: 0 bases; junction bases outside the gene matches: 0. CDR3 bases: TGTGCCTGGAGTGGCGGGAGCTCCTACAATGAGCAGTTCTTC. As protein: CAWSGGSSYNEQFF. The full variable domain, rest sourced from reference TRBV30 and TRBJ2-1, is SQTIHQWPATLVQPVGSPLSLECTVEGTSNPNLYWYRQAAGRGLQLLFYSVGIGQISSEVPQNLSASRPQDRQFILSSKKLLLSDSGFYLCAWSGGSSYNEQFFGPGTRLTVL.

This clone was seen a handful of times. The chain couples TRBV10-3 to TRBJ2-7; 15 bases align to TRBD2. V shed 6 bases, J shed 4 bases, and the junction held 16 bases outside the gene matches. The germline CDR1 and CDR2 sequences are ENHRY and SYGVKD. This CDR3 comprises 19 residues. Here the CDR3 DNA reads TGTGCCATCAGAGACAACCAGGGGGGGACTAGCGGGGGGCTATACGAGCAGTACTTC. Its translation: CAIRDNQGGTSGGLYEQYF.

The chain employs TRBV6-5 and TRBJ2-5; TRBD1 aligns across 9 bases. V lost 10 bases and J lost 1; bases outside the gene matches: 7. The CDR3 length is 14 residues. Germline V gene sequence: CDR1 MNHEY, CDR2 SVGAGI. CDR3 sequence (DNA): TGTGCCACCGGACGGGACAGGGCCCAAGAGACCCAGTACTTC. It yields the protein CATGRDRAQETQYF.

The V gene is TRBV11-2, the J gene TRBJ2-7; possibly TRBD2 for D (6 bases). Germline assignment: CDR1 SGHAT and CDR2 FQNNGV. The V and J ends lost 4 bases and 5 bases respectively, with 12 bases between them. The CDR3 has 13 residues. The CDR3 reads CASSWAGTDEQYF. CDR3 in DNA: TGTGCCAGCAGCTGGGCTGGGACTGACGAGCAGTACTTC.

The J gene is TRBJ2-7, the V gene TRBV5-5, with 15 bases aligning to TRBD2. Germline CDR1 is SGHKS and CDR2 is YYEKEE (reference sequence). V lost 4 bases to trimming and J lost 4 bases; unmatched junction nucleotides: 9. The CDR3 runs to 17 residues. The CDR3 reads CASSDGTSGGREYEQYF. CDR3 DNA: TGTGCCAGCAGCGACGGGACTAGCGGGGGGAGGGAGTACGAGCAGTACTTC. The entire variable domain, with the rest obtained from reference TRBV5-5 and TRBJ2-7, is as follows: DAGVTQSPTHLIKTRGQQVTLRCSPISGHKSVSWYQQVLGQGPQFIFQYYEKEERGRGNFPDRFSARQFPNYSSELNVNALLLGDSALYLCASSDGTSGGREYEQYFGPGTRLTVT.

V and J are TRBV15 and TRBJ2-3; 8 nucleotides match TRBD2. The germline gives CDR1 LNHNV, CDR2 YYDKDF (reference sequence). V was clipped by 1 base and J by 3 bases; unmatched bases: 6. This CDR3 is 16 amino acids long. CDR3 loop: CATSRGGTSITDTQYF. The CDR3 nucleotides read TGTGCCACCAGCAGAGGAGGGACTAGTATAACAGATACGCAGTATTTT.

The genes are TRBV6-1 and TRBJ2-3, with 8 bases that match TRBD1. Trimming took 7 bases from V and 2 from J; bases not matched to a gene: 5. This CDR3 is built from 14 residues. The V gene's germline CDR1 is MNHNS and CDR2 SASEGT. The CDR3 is CASIRQGPTDTQYF. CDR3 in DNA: TGTGCCAGCATCCGACAGGGGCCCACAGATACGCAGTATTTT.

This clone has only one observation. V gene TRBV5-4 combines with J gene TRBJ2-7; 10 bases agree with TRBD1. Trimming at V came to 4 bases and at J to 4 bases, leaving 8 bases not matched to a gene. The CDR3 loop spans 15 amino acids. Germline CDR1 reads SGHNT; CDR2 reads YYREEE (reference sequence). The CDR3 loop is CASSEIPGQGYEQYF. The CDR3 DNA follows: TGTGCCAGCAGCGAGATACCGGGACAGGGGTACGAGCAGTACTTC. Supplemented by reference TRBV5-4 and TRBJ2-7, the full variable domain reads ETGVTQSPTHLIKTRGQQVTLRCSSQSGHNTVSWYQQALGQGPQFIFQYYREEENGRGNFPPRFSGLQFPNYSSELNVNALELDDSALYLCASSEIPGQGYEQYFGPGTRLTVT.

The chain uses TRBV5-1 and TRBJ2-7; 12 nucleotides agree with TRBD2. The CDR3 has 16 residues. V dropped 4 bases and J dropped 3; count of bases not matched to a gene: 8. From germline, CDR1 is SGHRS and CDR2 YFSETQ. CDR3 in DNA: TGCGCCAGCAGCACCCAATCGACTAGCGGGAGCTACGAGCAGTACTTC. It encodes CASSTQSTSGSYEQYF.

CDR3 protein: CASNTGTDGYTF. The CDR3, as DNA: TGTGCCAGCAATACCGGGACAGACGGCTACACCTTC. This chain links TRBV28 with TRBJ1-2; the match to TRBD1 covers 7 bases. The germline V gene has CDR1 MDHEN and CDR2 SYDVKM. After removal of 7 bases from V and 8 bases from J, the junction contained 7 bases not matched to a gene. The CDR3 runs 12 residues.

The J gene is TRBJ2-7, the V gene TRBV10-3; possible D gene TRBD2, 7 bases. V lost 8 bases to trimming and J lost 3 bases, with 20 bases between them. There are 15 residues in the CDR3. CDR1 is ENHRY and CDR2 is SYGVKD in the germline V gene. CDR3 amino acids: CAIGRGGQGGYEQYF. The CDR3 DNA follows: TGTGCCATCGGGAGGGGGGGACAAGGAGGCTACGAGCAGTACTTC.

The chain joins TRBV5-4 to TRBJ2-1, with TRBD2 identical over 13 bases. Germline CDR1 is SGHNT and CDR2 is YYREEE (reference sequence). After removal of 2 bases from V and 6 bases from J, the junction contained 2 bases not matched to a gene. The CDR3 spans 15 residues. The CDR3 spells CASSLLAGGFNEQFF. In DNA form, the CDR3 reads TGTGCCAGCAGCTTACTAGCGGGAGGGTTCAATGAGCAGTTCTTC. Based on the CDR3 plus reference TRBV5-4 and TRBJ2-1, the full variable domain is ETGVTQSPTHLIKTRGQQVTLRCSSQSGHNTVSWYQQALGQGPQFIFQYYREEENGRGNFPPRFSGLQFPNYSSELNVNALELDDSALYLCASSLLAGGFNEQFFGPGTRLTVL.

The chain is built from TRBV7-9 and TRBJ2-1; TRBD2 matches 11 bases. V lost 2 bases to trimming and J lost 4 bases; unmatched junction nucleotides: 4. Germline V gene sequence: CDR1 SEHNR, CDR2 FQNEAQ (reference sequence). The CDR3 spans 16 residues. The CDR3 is CASSLRLAGGYNEQFF. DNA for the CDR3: TGTGCCAGCAGCTTACGATTAGCGGGAGGGTACAATGAGCAGTTCTTC.

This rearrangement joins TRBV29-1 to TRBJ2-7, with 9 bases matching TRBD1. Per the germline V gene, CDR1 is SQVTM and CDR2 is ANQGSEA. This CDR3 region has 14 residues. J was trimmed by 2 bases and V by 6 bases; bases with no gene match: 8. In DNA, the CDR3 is TGCAGCGTGGCCGGACAGGGGCCGACCTACGAGCAGTACTTC. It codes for CSVAGQGPTYEQYF.

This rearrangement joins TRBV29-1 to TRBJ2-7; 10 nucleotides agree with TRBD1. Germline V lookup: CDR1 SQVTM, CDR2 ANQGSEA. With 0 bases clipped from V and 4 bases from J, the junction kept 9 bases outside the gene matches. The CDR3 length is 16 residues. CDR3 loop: CSVEDTKTGGWYEQYF. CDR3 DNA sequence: TGCAGCGTTGAAGACACAAAGACAGGGGGCTGGTACGAGCAGTACTTC.

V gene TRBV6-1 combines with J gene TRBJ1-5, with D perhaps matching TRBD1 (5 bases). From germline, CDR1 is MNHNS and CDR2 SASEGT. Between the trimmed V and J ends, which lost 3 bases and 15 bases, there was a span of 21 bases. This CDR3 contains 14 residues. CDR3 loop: CASSEATRDLVAHF. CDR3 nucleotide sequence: TGTGCCAGCAGTGAGGCTACCCGGGACTTAGTTGCGCATTTT.

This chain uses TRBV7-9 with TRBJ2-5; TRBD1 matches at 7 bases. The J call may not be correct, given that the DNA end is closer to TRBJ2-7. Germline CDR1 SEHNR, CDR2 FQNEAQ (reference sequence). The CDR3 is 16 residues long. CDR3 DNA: TGTGCCAGCAGCTCGACAGGGCCCTCACATTCCTACGAGCAGTACTTC. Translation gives CASSSTGPSHSYEQYF.